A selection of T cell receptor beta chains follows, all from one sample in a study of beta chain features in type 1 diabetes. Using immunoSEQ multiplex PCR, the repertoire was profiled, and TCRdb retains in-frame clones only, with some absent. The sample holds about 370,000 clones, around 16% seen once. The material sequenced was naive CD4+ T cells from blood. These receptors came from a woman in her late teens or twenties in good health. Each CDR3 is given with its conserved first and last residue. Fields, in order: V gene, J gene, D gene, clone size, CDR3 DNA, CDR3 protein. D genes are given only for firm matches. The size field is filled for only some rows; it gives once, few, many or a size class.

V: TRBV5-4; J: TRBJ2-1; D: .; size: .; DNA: TGTGCCAGCAGCTTACAGGGTTCCTACAATGAGCAGTTCTTC; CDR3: CASSLQGSYNEQFF
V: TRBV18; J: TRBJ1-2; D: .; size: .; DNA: TGTGCCAGCTCGTCCGGGGTTGGTGGTGGCTACACCTTC; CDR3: CASSSGVGGGYTF
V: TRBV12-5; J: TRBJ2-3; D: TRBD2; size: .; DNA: TGTGCTAGTGGCCCCGGGACTAGCGGAACAGATACGCAGTATTTT; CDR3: CASGPGTSGTDTQYF
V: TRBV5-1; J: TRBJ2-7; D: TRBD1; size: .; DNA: TGCGCCAGCAGCGGGGACAGGGTGGAGTTCGAGCAGTACTTC; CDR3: CASSGDRVEFEQYF
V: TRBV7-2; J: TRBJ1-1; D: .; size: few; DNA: TGTGCCAGCAGCTCTAGCTTCCGGGGGACGGGGAACACTGAAGCTTTCTTT; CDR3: CASSSSFRGTGNTEAFF
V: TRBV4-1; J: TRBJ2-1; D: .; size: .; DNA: TGCGCCAGCAGCCATCGGCTATCGGGGCAGTTCTTC; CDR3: CASSHRLSGQFF
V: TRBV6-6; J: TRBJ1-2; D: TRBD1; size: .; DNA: TGTGCCAGCAGTTACGAGGCAGGGGGAAACTATGGCTACACCTTC; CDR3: CASSYEAGGNYGYTF
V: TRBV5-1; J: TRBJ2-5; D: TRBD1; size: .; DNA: TGCGCCAGCAGCTTTTGGACAGGAGAAATCCAAGAGACCCAGTACTTC; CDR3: CASSFWTGEIQETQYF
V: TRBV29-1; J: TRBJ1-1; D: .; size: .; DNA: TGCAGCGTTGAACGACAGGCCTCTGAGGCTTTCTTT; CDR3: CSVERQASEAFF
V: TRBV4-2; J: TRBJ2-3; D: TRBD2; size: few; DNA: TGTGCCAGCCAACATAGCGGGAGCACAGATACGCAGTATTTT; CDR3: CASQHSGSTDTQYF
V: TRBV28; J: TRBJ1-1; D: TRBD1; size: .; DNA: TGTGCCAGCAGTGAGGCTCCAGGGGGGATGAACACTGAAGCTTTCTTT; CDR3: CASSEAPGGMNTEAFF
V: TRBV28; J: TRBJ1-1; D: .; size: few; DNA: TGTGCCAGCAGTTTGGAGGGGACTGAAGCTTTCTTT; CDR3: CASSLEGTEAFF
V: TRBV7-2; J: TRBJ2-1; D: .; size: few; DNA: TGTGCCAGCAGCGCAAACAGGGTTTATGAGCAGTTCTTC; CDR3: CASSANRVYEQFF
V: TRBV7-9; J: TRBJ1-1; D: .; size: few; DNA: TGTGCCAGCAGCTTCAGATCACACAGGCCTAACACTGAAGCTTTCTTT; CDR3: CASSFRSHRPNTEAFF
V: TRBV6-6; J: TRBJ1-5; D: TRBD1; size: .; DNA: TGTGCCAGCAGTTACACAGGGTCAGGGGGTCAGCCCCAGCATTTT; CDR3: CASSYTGSGGQPQHF
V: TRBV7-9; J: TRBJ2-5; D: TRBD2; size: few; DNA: TGTGCCAGCAGCCAGACTAGCGGCCAAGAGACCCAGTACTTC; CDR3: CASSQTSGQETQYF
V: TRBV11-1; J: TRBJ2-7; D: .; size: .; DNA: TGTGCCAGCAGCCTATCAACGGCGGCGACCGAGCAGTACTTC; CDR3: CASSLSTAATEQYF
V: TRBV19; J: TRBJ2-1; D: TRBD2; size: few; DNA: TGTGCCAGTACCTTTGGGCTAGCGGGAGAGAATGAGCAGTTCTTC; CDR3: CASTFGLAGENEQFF
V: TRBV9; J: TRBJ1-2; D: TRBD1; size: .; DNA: TGTGCCAGCAGCGTGACCGGGACAGGGGAAGTCTACACCTTC; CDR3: CASSVTGTGEVYTF
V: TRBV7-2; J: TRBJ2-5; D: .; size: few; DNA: TGTGCCAGCAGCTTAGAAGGGGGTTGGGAGACCCAGTACTTC; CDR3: CASSLEGGWETQYF
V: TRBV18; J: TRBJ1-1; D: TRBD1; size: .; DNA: TGTGCCAGCTTAACCGGACAGGGGGGGATGAACACTGAAGCTTTCTTT; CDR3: CASLTGQGGMNTEAFF
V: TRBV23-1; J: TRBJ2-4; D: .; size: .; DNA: TGCGCCAGCAGTCAATCAAGGGAGTCCAAAAACATTCAGTACTTC; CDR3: CASSQSRESKNIQYF
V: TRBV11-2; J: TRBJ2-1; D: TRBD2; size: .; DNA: TGTGCCAGCAGTCCACTCCCGGGACTAGGGAAAAACAATGAGCAGTTCTTC; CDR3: CASSPLPGLGKNNEQFF
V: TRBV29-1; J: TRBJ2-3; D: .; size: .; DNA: TGCAGCGTTGATTTGGGCCCCACAGATACGCAGTATTTT; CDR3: CSVDLGPTDTQYF
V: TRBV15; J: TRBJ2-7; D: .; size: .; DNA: TGTGCCACCAGCAGGAGGGGGGGCTACGAGCAGTACTTC; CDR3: CATSRRGGYEQYF
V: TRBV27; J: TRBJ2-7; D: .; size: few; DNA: TGTGCCAGCAGTTATGGGAGGGGGGGTACCTACGAGCAGTACTTC; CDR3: CASSYGRGGTYEQYF
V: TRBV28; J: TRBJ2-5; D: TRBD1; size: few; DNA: TGTGCCAGCAGTGGATACAGGGGGCCAGGGGAGACCCAGTACTTC; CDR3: CASSGYRGPGETQYF
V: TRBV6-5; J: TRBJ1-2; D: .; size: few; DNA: TGTGCCAGCAGTTACGAGCAGTCAGGGAAGAGGGGCTACACCTTC; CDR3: CASSYEQSGKRGYTF
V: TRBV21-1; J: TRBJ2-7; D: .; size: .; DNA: TGTGCCAGCACCCCGGACAAGCGGGATTACGAGCAGTACTTC; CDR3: CASTPDKRDYEQYF
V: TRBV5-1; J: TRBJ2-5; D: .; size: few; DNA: TGCGCCAGCAGCTTGGACCCCGGAGAGACCCAGTACTTC; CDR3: CASSLDPGETQYF
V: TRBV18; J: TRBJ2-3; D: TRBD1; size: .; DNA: TGTGCCAGCTCACCACGTGGACAGGGGCGGGTCGTGGATTTT; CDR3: CASSPRGQGRVVDF
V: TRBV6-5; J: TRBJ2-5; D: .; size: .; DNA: TGTGCCAGCAGTTACTCGGCAGGCCGGCAAGAGACCCAGTACTTC; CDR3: CASSYSAGRQETQYF
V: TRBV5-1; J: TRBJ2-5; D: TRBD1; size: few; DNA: TGCGCCAGCAGCTTGGGCAGGGGGAGCCAAGAGACCCAGTACTTC; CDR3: CASSLGRGSQETQYF
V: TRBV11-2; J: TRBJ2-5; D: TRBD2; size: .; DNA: TGTGCCAGCAGCTTAGTCGGCGGGAGCGGTTCGGAGACCCAGTACTTC; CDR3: CASSLVGGSGSETQYF
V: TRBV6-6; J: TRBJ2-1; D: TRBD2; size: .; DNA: TGTGCCATCAGTGGGGAGGGCTCCTACAATGAGCAGTTCTTC; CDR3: CAISGEGSYNEQFF
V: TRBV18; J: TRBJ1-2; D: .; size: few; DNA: TGTGCCAGCTCACCACCAGGGGTGGAGAACTATGGCTACACCTTC; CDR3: CASSPPGVENYGYTF
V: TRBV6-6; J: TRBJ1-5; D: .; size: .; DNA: TGTGCCAGCAGTACCCCAGGCGGGGCTGGCAATCAGCCCCAGCATTTT; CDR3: CASSTPGGAGNQPQHF
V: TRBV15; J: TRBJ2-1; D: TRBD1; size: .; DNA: TGTGCCGCAGGGGGAGTCATCTACAATGAGCAGTTCTTC; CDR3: CAAGGVIYNEQFF
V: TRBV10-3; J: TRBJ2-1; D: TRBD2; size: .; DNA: TGTGCCATCCGCCTGATCGCGGGAGCCTACAATGAGCAGTTCTTC; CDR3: CAIRLIAGAYNEQFF
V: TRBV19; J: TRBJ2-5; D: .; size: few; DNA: TGTGCCAGTAGTATGAGGGAAGCGGGCCTCCGAGAGACCCAGTACTTC; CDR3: CASSMREAGLRETQYF
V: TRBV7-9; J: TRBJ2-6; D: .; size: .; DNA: TGTGCCAGCGGCCCCCGGGACTCTGGGGCCAACGTCCTGACTTTC; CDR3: CASGPRDSGANVLTF
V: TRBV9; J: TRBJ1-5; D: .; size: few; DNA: TGTGCCAGCAGCGTAACAGGGATAGATCAGCCCCAGCATTTT; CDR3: CASSVTGIDQPQHF
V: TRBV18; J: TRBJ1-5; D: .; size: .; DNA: TGTGCCAGCTCACCACCTCCGGGATCTCAGCCCCAGCATTTT; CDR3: CASSPPPGSQPQHF
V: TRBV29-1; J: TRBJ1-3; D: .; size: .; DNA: TGCAGCGTTCACCAGGGTGGAAACACCATATATTTT; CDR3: CSVHQGGNTIYF
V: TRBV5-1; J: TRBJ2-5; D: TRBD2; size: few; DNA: TGCGCCAGCAGTCTCCCGGGAGGCCAACAGACCCAGTACTTC; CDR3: CASSLPGGQQTQYF
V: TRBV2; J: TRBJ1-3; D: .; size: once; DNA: TGTGCCAGCAGTGAAGCGACAGCTTCTGGAAACACCATATATTTT; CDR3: CASSEATASGNTIYF
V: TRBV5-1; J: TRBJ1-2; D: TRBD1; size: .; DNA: TGCGCCAGCAGACAGGAGACAGGGAACTATGGCTACACCTTC; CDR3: CASRQETGNYGYTF
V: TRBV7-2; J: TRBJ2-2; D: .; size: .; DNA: TGTGCCAGCACCCCGAGGAGGGAGCTGTTTTTT; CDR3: CASTPRRELFF
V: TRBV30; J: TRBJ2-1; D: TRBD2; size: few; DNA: TGTGCCTGGAGTACGACTAGCGGGGGAGGCAATGAGCAGTTCTTC; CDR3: CAWSTTSGGGNEQFF
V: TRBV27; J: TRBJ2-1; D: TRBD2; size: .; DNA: TGTGCCAGCAGTTCCCTACTAGCGGGGGTGGAGTTCTTC; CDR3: CASSSLLAGVEFF
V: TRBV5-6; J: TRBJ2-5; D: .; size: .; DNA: TGTGCCAGCAGCTCGGTACTCCAAGAGACCCAGTACTTC; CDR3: CASSSVLQETQYF
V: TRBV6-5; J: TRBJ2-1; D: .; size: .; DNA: TGTGCCAGCAGTGATCGTCGGGGGGAGCAGTTCTTC; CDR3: CASSDRRGEQFF
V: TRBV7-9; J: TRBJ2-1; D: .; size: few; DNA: TGTGCCAGCAGCTTAGCCCTTATTCTCGGCTACAATGAGCAGTTCTTC; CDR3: CASSLALILGYNEQFF
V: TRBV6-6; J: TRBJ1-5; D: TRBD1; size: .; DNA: TGTGCCAGCATCACGGGACAGGGCCATCAGCCCCAGCATTTT; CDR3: CASITGQGHQPQHF
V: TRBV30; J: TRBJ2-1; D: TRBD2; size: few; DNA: TGTGCCTGGAAGGGTCCATTTGGGCTAGCGGGCCTAAACGAGAGGAATGAGCAGTTCTTC; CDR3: CAWKGPFGLAGLNERNEQFF